Shown below are 17 T cell receptor beta chains from a single sample sequenced in a study of T cells expressing NK-cell markers. TCRdb re-called the 5' RACE reads, yielding one record per CDR3 amino acid sequence without DNA. The ten most abundant clones cover around 4.2% of a sample with about 260,000 distinct CDR3 sequences. The sequenced sample consisted of blood T cells: a sorted CD56 or NKG2C T cell subset, CD4+ or CD8+ T cells, or bulk PBMC T cells (not recorded which). Receptors originate from a woman aged 18-70 years in good health.

The gene calls are TRBV4-3 and TRBJ1-4. The V gene's germline CDR1 is LGHNA and CDR2 YSLEER. The CDR3 spans 14 residues. The CDR3 reads CASSRGGLNEKLFF.

This chain connects TRBV4-3 to TRBJ2-1; TCRdb outputs TRBD1, but without DNA this stays unchecked. CDR3 length: 14 residues. Germline values: CDR1 LGHNA, CDR2 YSLEER. The CDR3 here is CASSRIAGQNEQFF.

V and J are TRBV7-2 and TRBJ2-5; TCRdb names TRBD2, which stays unverified in the absence of DNA. CDR1 is SGHTA, CDR2 FQGNSA, per germline. CDR3 size: 16 residues. The chain's CDR3 is CASSLGIAGGEETQYF.

The chain employs TRBV6-1 and TRBJ2-1; the TRBD2 assignment by TCRdb is unverifiable without DNA. Per germline, CDR1 MNHNS and CDR2 SASEGT. CDR3 length: 16 residues. The CDR3 spells CASRRASSGGYNEQFF.

The genes are TRBV20-1 and TRBJ1-5. Germline assignment: CDR1 DFQATT and CDR2 SNEGSKA (reference sequence). The CDR3 spans 13 residues. The CDR3 here is CSARDAAGQPQHF.

V is TRBV11-2 and J is TRBJ2-3; there is no DNA to check the TCRdb D call of TRBD1. Germline V lookup: CDR1 SGHAT, CDR2 FQNNGV. CDR3 size: 13 residues. CDR3 sequence: CASIVDRGDTQYF.

The chain has TRBV6-2 or TRBV6-3 and TRBJ2-1; absent DNA, TCRdb's TRBD1 call cannot be checked. Germline V gene data show CDR1 as MNHEY and CDR2 as SVGEGT. The CDR3 has 14 residues. CDR3 protein: CASGEQGPYNEQFF.

V is TRBV18 and J is TRBJ1-1; with no DNA, the TCRdb D assignment of TRBD1 cannot be verified. Germline lookup yields CDR1 KGHSH and CDR2 LQKENI. The CDR3 is made up of 15 amino acids. This chain's CDR3 is CASSPGTRGANEAFF.

The chain couples TRBV7-6 to TRBJ1-2. The germline gives CDR1 SGHVS, CDR2 FNYEAQ. The CDR3 is made up of 14 amino acids. The CDR3 is CASSLDALNYGYTF.

The chain joins TRBV20-1 to TRBJ2-1. Per germline, CDR1 DFQATT and CDR2 SNEGSKA (reference sequence). The CDR3 length is 11 residues. CDR3: CSARNGNEQFF.

V usage is TRBV19 and J usage is TRBJ2-3; TCRdb's assignment of TRBD1 cannot be checked, as there is no DNA. CDR1 is LNHDA, CDR2 SQIVND, per germline (reference sequence). The CDR3 length is 15 residues. CDR3 loop: CASHQLGQGTDTQYF.

This chain links TRBV30 with TRBJ1-5. This CDR3 has 15 residues. Looked up from germline, CDR1 is GTSNPN and CDR2 is SVGIG (reference sequence). CDR3 residues: CAWSLGLGGAQPQHF.

The chain uses TRBV6-1 and TRBJ1-1; TCRdb outputs TRBD1, but without DNA this stays unchecked. The CDR3 has 14 residues. Germline V gene data show CDR1 as MNHNS and CDR2 as SASEGT. This CDR3 is CASTGTGTYTEAFF.

The V and J genes are TRBV20-1 and TRBJ1-3; without DNA, the TCRdb call of TRBD1 cannot be checked. Per the germline V gene, CDR1 is DFQATT and CDR2 is SNEGSKA (reference sequence). The CDR3 is 14 amino acids. The chain's CDR3 is CSAFRTGRGNTIYF.

The chain is built from TRBV4-2 and TRBJ1-1; without DNA, the TCRdb call of TRBD1 cannot be checked. The CDR3 length is 15 residues. Per the germline V gene, CDR1 is LGHNA and CDR2 is YNFKEQ. Here the CDR3 reads CASSHEGGAGTEAFF.

The chain joins TRBV27 to TRBJ1-1; the D call of TRBD1 rests on TCRdb alone, since no DNA is present to check it. This CDR3 spans 14 amino acids. The germline V gene encodes CDR1 MNHEY and CDR2 SMNVEV (reference sequence). The CDR3 loop is CASSPRTTNTEAFF.

This chain connects TRBV5-5 to TRBJ1-1; TCRdb's assignment of TRBD1 cannot be checked, as there is no DNA. The CDR3 runs to 14 residues. The germline CDR1 and CDR2 sequences are SGHKS and YYEKEE (reference sequence). CDR3 sequence reads: CASSIGTVNTEAFF.